This T cell receptor (beta chain) was identified in a study of molecular identifiers for immune sequencing clone quantification. Study summary: In replicates, the authors split RNA from roughly 18,000 or 92,000 naive CD8 cells five ways and sequenced four.

Broader study findings: More than 99% of effector molecules, versus under 1% of naive-cell molecules, belonged to clones above 20 RNA copies.

This CDR3 spans 15 amino acids. Germline V gives CDR1 MNHEY, CDR2 SMNVEV (reference sequence). With 5 bases clipped from V and 6 bases from J, the junction kept 6 bases outside the gene matches. Turning to this clonotype: What it recognizes is unknown.

The authors built bulk TCR libraries by previously described methods with listed TCR primers. TCRdb reprocessed the PCR reads via MiXCR and lists one record per CDR3 protein. This sample has roughly 630,000 distinct CDR3 sequences, with 25% found just once. Sorted cell numbers of roughly 20,000 to 1,100,000, with 10%, 30% or 50% RNA, served as input for naive CD8 libraries. The chain is built from TRBV27 and TRBJ2-1, with 11 bases aligning to TRBD2. What was sequenced was naive CD8+ T cells from blood, with Jurkat cell RNA spiked in. The subset here: FACS-sorted CD8+CD4-CCR7+CD45RA+ naive T cells. This TCR derives from a human donor in good health. Some libraries in this study had Jurkat cell RNA spiked in. This CDR3 reads CASSPLAGGVNEQFF. CDR3 DNA: TGTGCCAGCAGTCCTCTAGCGGGGGGAGTCAATGAGCAGTTCTTC.